This T cell receptor (beta chain) was sequenced for a study of identical twins. MiXCR, run by TCRdb on the 5' RACE reads, gives a single entry per CDR3 protein. The sample holds about 520,000 distinct CDR3 sequences, 22% seen once. Study results and limitations: Models underpredicted monozygotic twin sharing of out-of-frame TCR alpha.

This clonotype occurred many times. The target antigen is unknown. The same specimen was also included in a second study, on T cells expressing NK-cell markers. From that paper: Expanded clones of NKG2C+ T cells had an unclear HCMV specificity.

The sequence was collected from a young woman in good health. The sequenced sample consisted of CD4+ T cells sorted from blood.

The CDR3 spells CSARTAGPGTGELFF. DNA of the CDR3: TGCAGCGCACGAACAGCGGGACCGGGCACCGGGGAGCTGTTTTTT. The V call is TRBV29-1, the J call TRBJ2-2, with 7 bases matching TRBD2. Germline V gene lookup returns CDR1 SQVTM and CDR2 ANQGSEA. With V trimmed by 7 bases and J by 4 bases, 12 bases remained unmatched. The CDR3 is 15 amino acids.